One sample yielded the 21 T cell receptor beta chains listed below, sequenced in a study of spatial heterogeneity in lung cancer. Which antigens these TCRs recognize remains unknown. Time point specified: sample taken at primary tumor resection. TCRdb itself ran the 5' RACE reads through MiXCR, one entry per CDR3 protein. This table has 7,800 or so distinct CDR3 sequences, 7.5% to 8.5% appearing once. Study observations and caveats: Expanded alpha and beta TCR counts within tumors tracked tumor mutation counts.

The starting material was lung tumor tissue, obtained at surgery. Receptors were obtained from a male donor with early-stage non-small cell lung cancer.

This clonotype rates as medium-sized. The chain links TRBV20-1 to TRBJ1-1; 10 bases are shared with TRBD1. The CDR3 has 13 amino acids. The trim removed 5 bases at V and 5 bases at J, leaving 5 bases unmatched. Germline-derived CDR1 and CDR2 are DFQATT and SNEGSKA (reference sequence). In DNA form, the CDR3 reads TGCAGTGCTCAGACAGGGGGCTTGACTGAAGCTTTCTTT. It translates to CSAQTGGLTEAFF.

Sample share makes this clonotype medium-sized. The J gene is TRBJ2-7, the V gene TRBV6-5; TRBD1 matches 9 bases. CDR1 MNHEY and CDR2 SVGAGI come from the germline V gene. There are 14 residues in the CDR3. J lost 6 bases, V lost 0 bases, and 3 bases had no gene match. The CDR3 region has the DNA TGTGCCAGCAGTTACTCCGGGACAGGGACCGAGCAGTACTTC. Residues: CASSYSGTGTEQYF.

This clonotype was counted many times. J is TRBJ1-1 and V is TRBV7-9; maybe TRBD1 (5 bases). The length of the CDR3 is 13 residues. Germline loops: CDR1 SEHNR, CDR2 FQNEAQ (reference sequence). V was shortened by 4 bases and J by 0 bases, with 6 bases between the two germline ends. CDR3 DNA: TGTGCCAGCAGCTCGGACATGAACACTGAAGCTTTCTTT. It yields the protein CASSSDMNTEAFF.

This clonotype was counted ten times or more. The chain recombines TRBV6-5 with TRBJ2-5; 7 nucleotides agree with TRBD1. The CDR3 is 14 residues long. Trimming cost V 6 bases and J 1 base; bases outside gene matches: 5. Germline values: CDR1 MNHEY, CDR2 SVGAGI. The CDR3: CASRVTGPQETQYF. Here the CDR3 DNA reads TGTGCCAGCAGAGTGACAGGGCCCCAAGAGACCCAGTACTTC.

This clonotype was detected only a few times. The chain employs TRBV7-2 and TRBJ2-5; D might be TRBD2 (5 bases). V lost 4 bases and J 4 bases, leaving 10 bases between the germline ends. The CDR3 extends over 13 amino acids. CDR1 and CDR2 from the germline V gene are SGHTA and FQGNSA. The CDR3, as DNA: TGTGCCAGCAGCTACGGGGAAGGAGAGACCCAGTACTTC. Protein: CASSYGEGETQYF. Using reference TRBV7-2 and TRBJ2-5 for the parts outside the CDR3, the full variable domain is GAGVSQSPSNKVTEKGKDVELRCDPISGHTALYWYRQSLGQGLEFLIYFQGNSAPDKSGLPSDRFSAERTGGSVSTLTIQRTQQEDSAVYLCASSYGEGETQYFGPGTRLLVL.

As for this clonotype: This may be a read error: a much more frequent sequence differs by one nucleotide. The rearrangement uses TRBV5-1 and TRBJ1-6; D unclear. Germline V gene lookup returns CDR1 SGHRS and CDR2 YFSETQ. CDR3 length: 14 amino acids. The CDR3 here is CTSRMYGERSPLHF. In nucleotides, the CDR3 is TGCACCAGCAGGATGTATGGGGAAAGGTCACCCCTCCACTTT.

This clonotype was observed many times. The chain has TRBV4-2 and TRBJ2-7; TRBD1 matches at 9 bases. The CDR3 totals 15 residues. After removal of 4 bases from V and 6 bases from J, the junction contained 10 bases not matched to a gene. Germline CDR1 is LGHNA and CDR2 is YNFKEQ. DNA for the CDR3: TGTGCCAGCAGCCTCCGGACAGGGGAAGGTAGCGAGCAGTACTTC. Protein: CASSLRTGEGSEQYF.

This clonotype was counted ten times or more. The CDR3 region is CASGGDTGELFF. In nucleotides, the CDR3 is TGTGCCTCTGGAGGGGACACCGGGGAGCTGTTTTTT. V usage is TRBV18 and J usage is TRBJ2-2; weak D call: TRBD2 (6 bases). V dropped 11 bases and J dropped 3 bases, with 10 bases sitting between them. This CDR3 comprises 12 residues. The germline gives CDR1 KGHSH, CDR2 LQKENI.

This clonotype has at least ten counts. This rearrangement joins TRBV2 to TRBJ1-3; no clear D gene. This CDR3 has 14 amino acids. Germline-derived CDR1 and CDR2 are SNHLY and FYNNEI. Trimming removed 7 bases from V and 0 bases from J, with 10 bases in between. CDR3 in amino acids: CASKLGDSGNTIYF. The CDR3 DNA is TGTGCCAGCAAATTAGGTGACTCTGGAAACACCATATATTTT.

This clonotype is classed as medium-sized. V is TRBV20-1 and J is TRBJ1-1; D may be TRBD1 (6 bases). Germline V lookup: CDR1 DFQATT, CDR2 SNEGSKA (reference sequence). Trimming stripped 7 bases from V and 3 bases from J, with 18 bases between. The CDR3 has 14 amino acids. CDR3 amino acids: CSVQRTVFDTEAFF. The DNA of the CDR3 is TGCAGTGTACAACGGACAGTTTTTGACACTGAAGCTTTCTTT.

By its share, this clonotype is medium-sized. V is TRBV19 and J is TRBJ2-2; TRBD2 might be the D (7 bases). Per germline, CDR1 LNHDA and CDR2 SQIVND (reference sequence). V lost 6 bases, J lost 6 bases, and 14 bases lay in between. CDR3 length equals 14 residues. CDR3 sequence reads: CASRLKGGAGELFF. The CDR3 DNA reads as TGTGCCAGTAGACTGAAGGGGGGGGCCGGGGAGCTGTTTTTT. The full variable domain, in which reference TRBV19 and TRBJ2-2 provide the parts outside the CDR3, is DGGITQSPKYLFRKEGQNVTLSCEQNLNHDAMYWYRQDPGQGLRLIYYSQIVNDFQKGDIAEGYSVSREKKESFPLTVTSAQKNPTAFYLCASRLKGGAGELFFGEGSRLTVL.

This clonotype was seen more than once but under ten times. The chain has TRBV20-1 and TRBJ2-5; D possibly corresponds to TRBD2 (5 bases). The V and J ends lost 6 bases and 5 bases respectively, with 19 bases between them. The CDR3 extends over 14 amino acids. The germline V gene encodes CDR1 DFQATT and CDR2 SNEGSKA (reference sequence). The DNA of the CDR3 is TGCAGTGCAGACTCCTCGGAGGAAGGGGAGACCCAGTACTTC. It codes for CSADSSEEGETQYF.

As regards this clonotype: At one end, the junction sequence differs from germline, possibly due to a read error. The chain uses TRBV11-2 and TRBJ2-1; D is perhaps TRBD2 (5 bases). Germline lookup yields CDR1 SGHAT and CDR2 FQNNGV. The CDR3 sequence is 13 residues long. The CDR3 reads CASSVDSANEQFF. Here the CDR3 DNA reads TGTGCCAGCAGCGTAGATAGCGCGAATGAGCAGTTCTTC.

This clonotype is medium-sized. This chain joins TRBV27 and TRBJ2-3; 8 bases map to TRBD1. The germline V gene encodes CDR1 MNHEY and CDR2 SMNVEV (reference sequence). This CDR3 has 16 amino acids. The V segment lost 2 bases and the J segment 3 bases; nucleotides outside the gene matches: 7. CDR3 protein: CASSLIGQGWTDTQYF. The CDR3 DNA follows: TGTGCCAGCAGTTTAATCGGACAGGGATGGACAGATACGCAGTATTTT.

Many counts were recorded for this clonotype. The chain carries TRBV7-3 and TRBJ2-3; D is perhaps TRBD1 (6 bases). Trimming removed 1 base at V and 3 bases at J, with 8 bases between. CDR3 length: 14 amino acids. Germline values: CDR1 SGHTA, CDR2 FQGTGA. CDR3 nucleotides: TGTGCCAGCAGCTTAAAAGGGGGAACAGATACGCAGTATTTT. Translated: CASSLKGGTDTQYF.

Judged by abundance, this clonotype is medium-sized. The V and J genes are TRBV24-1 and TRBJ2-2, with 11 bases lining up with TRBD2. The CDR3 sequence is 18 residues long. V lost 4 bases, J lost 1 base, and 7 bases stayed unmatched. Germline CDR1 is KGHDR and CDR2 is SFDVKD. CDR3 in DNA: TGTGCCACCAGTGACAGAGGGACTAGCGGATTGAACACCGGGGAGCTGTTTTTT. The encoded protein is CATSDRGTSGLNTGELFF.

This clonotype was counted ten times or more. V is TRBV11-1 and J is TRBJ2-5, with D possibly matching TRBD2 (6 bases). V lost 0 bases, J lost 4 bases, and 9 bases lay in between. The CDR3 consists of 14 residues. Germline assignment: CDR1 SGHAT and CDR2 FQDESV (reference sequence). The CDR3 loop reads CASSLAGGGETQYF. The CDR3 DNA is TGTGCCAGCAGCTTAGCGGGAGGAGGAGAGACCCAGTACTTC.

This clonotype was counted many times. The gene calls are TRBV29-1 and TRBJ1-5; D remains unclear. Germline V gene data show CDR1 as SQVTM and CDR2 as ANQGSEA. The CDR3 is made up of 13 amino acids. Trimming took 2 bases from V and 6 from J, leaving 11 bases between them. The DNA for the CDR3 is TGCAGCGTTGAAATAACCGCTGGTCAGCCCCAGCATTTT. Amino acids: CSVEITAGQPQHF.

This clonotype is deemed medium-sized. The chain is built from TRBV5-1 and TRBJ2-7; 9 nucleotides align to TRBD1. The germline gives CDR1 SGHRS, CDR2 YFSETQ. The CDR3 totals 14 residues. V lost 2 bases, J lost 3 bases, and 3 bases stayed unmatched. The CDR3 DNA is TGCGCCAGCAGCTTCGGACAGGGGTACTACGAGCAGTACTTC. This sequence encodes CASSFGQGYYEQYF.

Judged by abundance, this clonotype is medium-sized (0.01 to 0.1%). The genes are TRBV5-4 and TRBJ2-1, with D perhaps matching TRBD2 (5 bases). Trimming took off 3 bases at V and 8 bases at J, with 24 bases between the two ends. The CDR3 length is 17 residues. From germline, CDR1 is SGHNT and CDR2 YYREEE (reference sequence). The CDR3 region has the DNA TGTGCCAGCAGCTATGATCTCTCGGGGTCTAGTACTTATGAGCAGTTCTTC. The encoded protein is CASSYDLSGSSTYEQFF.

The gene calls are TRBV6-2 or TRBV6-3 and TRBJ2-1; D is ambiguous. The germline V and J ends were trimmed by 8 bases and 10 bases, with 24 bases remaining between them. This CDR3 is built from 15 residues. Germline CDR1 is MNHEY and CDR2 is SVGEGT. The CDR3 protein is CASLQGSRKEGEQFF. CDR3 DNA sequence: TGTGCCAGCCTACAAGGGTCGCGAAAGGAAGGGGAGCAGTTCTTC.